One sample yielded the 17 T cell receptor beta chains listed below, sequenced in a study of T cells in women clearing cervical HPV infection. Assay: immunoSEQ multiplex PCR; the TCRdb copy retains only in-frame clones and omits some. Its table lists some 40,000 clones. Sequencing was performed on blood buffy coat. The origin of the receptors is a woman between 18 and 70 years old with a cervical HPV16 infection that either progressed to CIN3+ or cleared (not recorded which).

CDR3 amino acids: CSARTSGDSYEQYF. The covered CDR3 bases are TGCAGTGCTAGGACTAGCGGGGACTCCTACGAG. V gene TRBV20-1 combines with J gene TRBJ2-7, with 11 positions matching TRBD2. The read is 3 residues too short to cover the CDR3 end, so that end is filled in from the germline J gene. Per germline, CDR1 DFQATT and CDR2 SNEGSKA (reference sequence). The V segment lost 3 bases and the J segment 0 bases; nucleotides outside the gene matches: 1. The CDR3 is made up of 14 amino acids.

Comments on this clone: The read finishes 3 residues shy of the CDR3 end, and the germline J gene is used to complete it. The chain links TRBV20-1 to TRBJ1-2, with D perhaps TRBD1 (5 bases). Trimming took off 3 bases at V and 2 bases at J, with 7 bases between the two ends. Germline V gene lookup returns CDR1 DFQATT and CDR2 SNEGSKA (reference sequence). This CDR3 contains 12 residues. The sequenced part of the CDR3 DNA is TGCAGTGCTAGGACAGCCAACTATGGC. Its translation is CSARTANYG. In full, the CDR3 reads CSARTANYGYTF.

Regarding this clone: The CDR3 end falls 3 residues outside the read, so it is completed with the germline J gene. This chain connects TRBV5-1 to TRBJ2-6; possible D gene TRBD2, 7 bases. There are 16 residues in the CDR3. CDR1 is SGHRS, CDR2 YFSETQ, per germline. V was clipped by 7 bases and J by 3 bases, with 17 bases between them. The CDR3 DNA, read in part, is TGCGCCAGCGGCACGTGGGGGGGCGGTGGGGCCAACGTC. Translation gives CASGTWGGGGANV. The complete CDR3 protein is CASGTWGGGGANVLTF.

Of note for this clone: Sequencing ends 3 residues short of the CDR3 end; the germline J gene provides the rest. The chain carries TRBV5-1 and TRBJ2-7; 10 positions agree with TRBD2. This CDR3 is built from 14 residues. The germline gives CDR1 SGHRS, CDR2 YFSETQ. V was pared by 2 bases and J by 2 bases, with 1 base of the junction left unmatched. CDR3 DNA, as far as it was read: TGCGCCAGCAGCTTTAGCGGGAGGCCCTACGAG. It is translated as CASSFSGRPYE. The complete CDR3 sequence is CASSFSGRPYEQYF. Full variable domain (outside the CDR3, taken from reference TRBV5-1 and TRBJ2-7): KAGVTQTPRYLIKTRGQQVTLSCSPISGHRSVSWYQQTPGQGLQFLFEYFSETQRNKGNFPGRFSGRQFSNSRSEMNVSTLELGDSALYLCASSFSGRPYEQYFGPGTRLTVT.

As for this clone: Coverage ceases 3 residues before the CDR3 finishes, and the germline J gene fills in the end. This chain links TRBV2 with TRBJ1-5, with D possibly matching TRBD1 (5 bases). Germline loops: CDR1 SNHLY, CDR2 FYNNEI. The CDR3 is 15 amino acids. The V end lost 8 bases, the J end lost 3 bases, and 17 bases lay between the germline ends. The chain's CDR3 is CASPPGEQNNQPQHF. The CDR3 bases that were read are TGTGCCAGCCCCCCGGGGGAACAAAACAATCAGCCC.

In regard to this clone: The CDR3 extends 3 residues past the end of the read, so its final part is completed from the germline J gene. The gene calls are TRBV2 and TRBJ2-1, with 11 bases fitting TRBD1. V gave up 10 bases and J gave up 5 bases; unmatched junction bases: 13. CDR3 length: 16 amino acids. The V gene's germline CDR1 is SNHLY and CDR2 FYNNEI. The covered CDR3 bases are TGTGCCACAACTAATACCGGGACAGGGGGGAACAATGAG. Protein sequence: CATTNTGTGGNNE. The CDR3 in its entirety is CATTNTGTGGNNEQFF. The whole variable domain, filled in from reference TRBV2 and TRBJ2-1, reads EPEVTQTPSHQVTQMGQEVILRCVPISNHLYFYWYRQILGQKVEFLVSFYNNEISEKSEIFDDQFSVERPDGSNFTLKIRSTKLEDSAMYFCATTNTGTGGNNEQFFGPGTRLTVL.

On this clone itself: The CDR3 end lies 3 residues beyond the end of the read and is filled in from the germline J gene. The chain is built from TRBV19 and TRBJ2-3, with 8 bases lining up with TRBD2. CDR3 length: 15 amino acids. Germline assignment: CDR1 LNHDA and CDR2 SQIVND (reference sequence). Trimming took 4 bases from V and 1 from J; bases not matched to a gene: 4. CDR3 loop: CASSTGGAGTDTQYF. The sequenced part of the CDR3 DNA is TGTGCCAGTAGTACCGGGGGGGCTGGCACAGATACG.

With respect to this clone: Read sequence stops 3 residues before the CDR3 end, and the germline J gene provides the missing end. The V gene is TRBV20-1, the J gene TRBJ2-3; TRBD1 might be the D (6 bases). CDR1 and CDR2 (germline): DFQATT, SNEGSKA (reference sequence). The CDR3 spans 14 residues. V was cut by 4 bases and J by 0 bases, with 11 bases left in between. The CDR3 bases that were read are TGCAGTGCTATTGACAGGACTAGCACAGATACG. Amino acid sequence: CSAIDRTSTDT. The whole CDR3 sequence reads CSAIDRTSTDTQYF.

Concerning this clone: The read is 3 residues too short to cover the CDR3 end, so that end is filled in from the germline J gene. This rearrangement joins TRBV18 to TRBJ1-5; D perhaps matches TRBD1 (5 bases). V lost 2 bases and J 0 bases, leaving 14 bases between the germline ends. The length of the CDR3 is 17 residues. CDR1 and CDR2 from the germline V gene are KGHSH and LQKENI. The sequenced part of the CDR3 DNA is TGTGCCAGCTCACCAATAACGTCCGACAGTAGCAATCAGCCC. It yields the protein CASSPITSDSSNQP. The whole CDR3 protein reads CASSPITSDSSNQPQHF.

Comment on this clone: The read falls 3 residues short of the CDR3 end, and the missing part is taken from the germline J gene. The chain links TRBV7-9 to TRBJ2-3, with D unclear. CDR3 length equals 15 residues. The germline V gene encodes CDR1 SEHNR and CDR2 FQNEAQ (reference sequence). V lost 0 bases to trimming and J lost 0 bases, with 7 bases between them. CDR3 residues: CASSLAAGSTDTQYF. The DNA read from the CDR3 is TGTGCCAGCAGCTTAGCGGCAGGAAGCACAGATACG. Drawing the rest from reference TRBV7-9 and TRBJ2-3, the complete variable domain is DTGVSQNPRHKITKRGQNVTFRCDPISEHNRLYWYRQTLGQGPEFLTYFQNEAQLEKSRLLSDRFSAERPKGSFSTLEIQRTEQGDSAMYLCASSLAAGSTDTQYFGPGTRLTVL.

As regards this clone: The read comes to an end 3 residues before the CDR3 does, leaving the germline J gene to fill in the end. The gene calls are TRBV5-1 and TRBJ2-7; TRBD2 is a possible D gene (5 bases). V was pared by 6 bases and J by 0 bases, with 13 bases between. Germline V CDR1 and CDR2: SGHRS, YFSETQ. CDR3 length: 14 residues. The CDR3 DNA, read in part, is TGCGCCAGCAACCCCGGGGTGAGCTCCTACGAG. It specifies CASNPGVSSYE. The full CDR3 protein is CASNPGVSSYEQYF.

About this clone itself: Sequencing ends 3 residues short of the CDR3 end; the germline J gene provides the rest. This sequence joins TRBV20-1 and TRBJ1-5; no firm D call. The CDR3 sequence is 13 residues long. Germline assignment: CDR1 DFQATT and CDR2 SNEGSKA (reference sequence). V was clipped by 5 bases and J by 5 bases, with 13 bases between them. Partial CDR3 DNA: TGCAGTGCTGTGGTTAAGGTCCATCAGCCC. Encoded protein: CSAVVKVHQP. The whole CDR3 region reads CSAVVKVHQPQHF.

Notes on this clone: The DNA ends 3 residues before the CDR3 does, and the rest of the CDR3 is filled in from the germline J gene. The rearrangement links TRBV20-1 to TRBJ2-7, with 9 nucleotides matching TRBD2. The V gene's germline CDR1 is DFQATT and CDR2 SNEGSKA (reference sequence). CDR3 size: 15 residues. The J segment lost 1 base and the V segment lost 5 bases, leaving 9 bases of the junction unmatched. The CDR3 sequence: CSAPQPTSGSYEQYF. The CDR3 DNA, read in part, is TGCAGTGCTCCCCAGCCGACTAGCGGATCCTACGAG.

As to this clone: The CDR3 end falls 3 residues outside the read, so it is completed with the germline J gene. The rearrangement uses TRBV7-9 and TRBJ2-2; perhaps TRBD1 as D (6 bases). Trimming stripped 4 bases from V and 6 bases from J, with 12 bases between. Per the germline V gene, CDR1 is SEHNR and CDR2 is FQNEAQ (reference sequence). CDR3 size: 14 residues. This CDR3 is CASSYVGAAGELFF. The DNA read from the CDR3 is TGTGCCAGCAGCTATGTGGGGGCAGCCGGGGAG. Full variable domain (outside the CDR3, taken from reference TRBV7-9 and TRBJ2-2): DTGVSQNPRHKITKRGQNVTFRCDPISEHNRLYWYRQTLGQGPEFLTYFQNEAQLEKSRLLSDRFSAERPKGSFSTLEIQRTEQGDSAMYLCASSYVGAAGELFFGEGSRLTVL.

The DNA read from the CDR3 is TGTGCCAGCAGCTTTGGACAGAGACCTAACTATGGC. Translating it yields CASSFGQRPNYG. The entire CDR3 sequence reads CASSFGQRPNYGYTF. This chain links TRBV5-4 with TRBJ1-2; weak D call: TRBD1 (6 bases). The CDR3 extends 3 residues past the end of the read, so its final part is completed from the germline J gene. V gave up 2 bases and J gave up 0 bases, with 11 bases separating them. The CDR3 sequence is 15 residues long. CDR1 and CDR2 (germline): SGHNT, YYREEE (reference sequence).

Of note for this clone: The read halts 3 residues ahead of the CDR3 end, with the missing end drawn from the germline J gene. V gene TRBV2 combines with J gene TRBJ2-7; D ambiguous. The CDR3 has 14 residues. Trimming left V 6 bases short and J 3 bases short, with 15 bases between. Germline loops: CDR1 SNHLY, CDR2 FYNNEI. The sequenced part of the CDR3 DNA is TGTGCCAGCAGCCCGGGTTCTCGTAACTACGAG. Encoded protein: CASSPGSRNYE. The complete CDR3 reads CASSPGSRNYEQYF.

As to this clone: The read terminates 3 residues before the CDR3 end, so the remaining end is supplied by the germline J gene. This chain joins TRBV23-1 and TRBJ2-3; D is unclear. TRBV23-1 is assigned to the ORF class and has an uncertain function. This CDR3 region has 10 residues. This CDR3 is CASGRKAQYF. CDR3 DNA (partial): TGCGCCAGCGGCAGAAAAGCG.